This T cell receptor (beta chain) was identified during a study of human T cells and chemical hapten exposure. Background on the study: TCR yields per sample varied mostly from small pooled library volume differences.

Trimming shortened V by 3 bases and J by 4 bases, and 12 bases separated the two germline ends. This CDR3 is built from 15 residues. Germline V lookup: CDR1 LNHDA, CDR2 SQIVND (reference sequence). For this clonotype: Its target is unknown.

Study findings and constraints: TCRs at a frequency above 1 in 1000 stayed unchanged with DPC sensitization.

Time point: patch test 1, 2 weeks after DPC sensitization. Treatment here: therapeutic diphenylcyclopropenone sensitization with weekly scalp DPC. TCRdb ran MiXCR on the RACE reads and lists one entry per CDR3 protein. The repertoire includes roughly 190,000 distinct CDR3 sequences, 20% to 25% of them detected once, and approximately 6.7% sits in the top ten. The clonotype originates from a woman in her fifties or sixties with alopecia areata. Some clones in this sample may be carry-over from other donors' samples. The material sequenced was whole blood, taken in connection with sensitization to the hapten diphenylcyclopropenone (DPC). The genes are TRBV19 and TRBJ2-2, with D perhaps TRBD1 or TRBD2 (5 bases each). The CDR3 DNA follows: TGTGCCAGTAGTATCCTTGGGGGAAGCACCGGGGAGCTGTTTTTT. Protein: CASSILGGSTGELFF.